Shown below are 12 T cell receptor beta chains from a single sample sequenced in a study of OX40 agonist ivuxolimab in advanced cancers. Profiling relied on immunoSEQ multiplex PCR, and the TCRdb table lists in-frame clones only, not all of them. The sample carries some 19,000 clones, about 83% recorded once. Sequences were derived from CD4+ or CD8+ T cells sorted from blood, sampled in a trial of the OX40 agonist ivuxolimab. The receptor set was obtained from an adult with an advanced solid tumor such as melanoma, head and neck, liver or kidney cancer.

This clone was counted once. The V gene is TRBV29-1, the J gene TRBJ2-2, with D uncertain. Germline-derived CDR1 and CDR2 are SQVTM and ANQGSEA. The CDR3 is 12 amino acids. V lost 7 bases and J lost 6, with 12 bases in between. The CDR3 DNA reads as TGCAGCGGACACAGTGGGCCCGGGGAGCTGTTTTTT. Translating gives CSGHSGPGELFF.

The J gene is TRBJ2-7, the V gene TRBV27, with D uncertain. The CDR3 has 13 amino acids. The germline V gene has CDR1 MNHEY and CDR2 SMNVEV (reference sequence). The V gene lost 0 bases and the J gene lost 5 bases, with 8 bases spanning the gap. Here the CDR3 reads CASSLSSFHEQYF. CDR3 bases: TGTGCCAGCAGTTTATCGTCGTTCCACGAGCAGTACTTC.

This clone qualifies as medium-sized. The rearrangement uses TRBV25-1 and TRBJ2-3; D tentatively reads TRBD1 or TRBD2 (5 bases each). Germline loops: CDR1 MGHDK, CDR2 SYGVNS. Trimming took off 7 bases at V and 6 bases at J, with 8 bases between the two ends. The CDR3 runs 11 residues. The CDR3 DNA follows: TGTGCCAGCACCTGGGGGGATACGCAGTATTTT. Translating gives CASTWGDTQYF.

V usage is TRBV27 and J usage is TRBJ1-1; D possibly corresponds to TRBD1 (6 bases). V shed 5 bases and J shed 6 bases, with 22 bases lying between them. CDR1 and CDR2 (germline): MNHEY, SMNVEV (reference sequence). The CDR3 is 16 residues long. As DNA, the CDR3 is TGTGCCAGCAGTCCCCGTGGGAGGAGGGGGATGGCTGAAGCTTTCTTT. Translating it yields CASSPRGRRGMAEAFF.

J is TRBJ2-5 and V is TRBV7-3; 7 positions match TRBD1. Germline CDR1 is SGHTA and CDR2 is FQGTGA. This CDR3 contains 16 residues. V was clipped by 4 bases and J by 2 bases; unmatched bases: 10. The CDR3 DNA sequence: TGTGCCAGCAGCTCCGAATACCGGGACAGTCAAGAGACCCAGTACTTC. Translating gives CASSSEYRDSQETQYF. Together with reference TRBV7-3 and TRBJ2-5, the CDR3 gives the full variable domain: GAGVSQTPSNKVTEKGKYVELRCDPISGHTALYWYRQSLGQGPEFLIYFQGTGAADDSGLPNDRFFAVRPEGSVSTLKIQRTERGDSAVYLCASSSEYRDSQETQYFGPGTRLLVL.

V usage is TRBV7-9 and J usage is TRBJ1-1, with D maybe TRBD1 (5 bases). Germline CDR1 is SEHNR and CDR2 is FQNEAQ (reference sequence). The ends were cut back, 3 bases at V and 5 bases at J, with 16 bases in the middle. The CDR3 has 15 residues. The CDR3 loop is CASSLPPGLGTEAFF. The CDR3 DNA reads TGTGCCAGCAGCTTGCCCCCAGGGCTAGGGACTGAAGCTTTCTTT.

The genes are TRBV7-6 and TRBJ2-7; 11 bases fit TRBD1. This CDR3 contains 14 residues. The germline V gene encodes CDR1 SGHVS and CDR2 FNYEAQ. The V gene end was trimmed by 3 bases and the J gene end by 2 bases; junction bases not matched to a gene: 0. The CDR3 nucleotides are TGTGCCAGCAGCTTGGGACAGGGGGCCTACGAGCAGTACTTC. As protein: CASSLGQGAYEQYF. Looking up the rest from reference TRBV7-6 and TRBJ2-7 gives the full variable domain: GAGVSQSPRYKVTKRGQDVALRCDPISGHVSLYWYRQALGQGPEFLTYFNYEAQQDKSGLPNDRFSAERPEGSISTLTIQRTEQRDSAMYRCASSLGQGAYEQYFGPGTRLTVT.

CDR3 protein: CASSESMWALAKNIQYF. CDR3 sequence (DNA): TGTGCCAGCAGTGAGAGTATGTGGGCCCTAGCCAAAAACATTCAGTACTTC. This chain links TRBV2 with TRBJ2-4; no clear D gene. The CDR3 has 17 residues. V was clipped by 3 bases and J by 0 bases, with 15 bases between them. Germline V gives CDR1 SNHLY, CDR2 FYNNEI.

The chain employs TRBV27 and TRBJ2-7; D may correspond to TRBD1 or TRBD2 (5 bases each). V lost 8 bases, J lost 5 bases, and 13 bases lay in between. Germline CDR1 and CDR2: MNHEY and SMNVEV (reference sequence). CDR3 length: 12 residues. CDR3: CASGGYGDEQYF. DNA of the CDR3: TGTGCCAGCGGGGGATACGGTGACGAGCAGTACTTC.

This chain joins TRBV7-9 and TRBJ1-1; D ambiguous. The CDR3 sequence is 12 residues long. The germline V and J ends were trimmed by 1 base and 6 bases, with 6 bases remaining between them. CDR1 and CDR2 (germline): SEHNR, FQNEAQ (reference sequence). The CDR3 spells CASSLGDAEAFF. CDR3 DNA sequence: TGTGCCAGCAGCTTAGGAGACGCTGAAGCTTTCTTT.

This clone was detected a few times. This chain links TRBV9 with TRBJ2-7; 11 positions match TRBD2. Germline assignment: CDR1 SGDLS and CDR2 YYNGEE. The trim removed 3 bases at V and 4 bases at J, leaving 3 bases unmatched. There are 14 residues in the CDR3. In nucleotides, the CDR3 is TGTGCCAGCAGCGATTCTAGCGGGGGGTACGAGCAGTACTTC. Amino acid sequence: CASSDSSGGYEQYF.

The chain combines TRBV27 with TRBJ2-2; D might be TRBD1 or TRBD2, each matching 6 bases. The CDR3 sequence is 17 residues long. The germline V and J ends were trimmed by 1 base and 8 bases, with 20 bases remaining between them. CDR1 and CDR2 from the germline V gene are MNHEY and SMNVEV (reference sequence). Here the CDR3 DNA reads TGTGCCAGCAGTTTATTCGTGGGGGGCACGCATGAAGGGGAGCTGTTTTTT. It codes for CASSLFVGGTHEGELFF.